This TCR beta chain was obtained from a study of spatial heterogeneity in lung cancer. Study results and limitations: Resection saw ubiquitous expanded tumor TCRs appear in blood more than follow-up did.

Time point: sample taken at primary tumor resection. Whole RNA from tumor, nontumor lung or frozen PBMC was sequenced unsorted. Samples came from 72 TRACERx patients with untreated early-stage lung cancer. A unique molecular identifier was carried by every single TCR cDNA molecule. Each CDR3 protein gets one entry after TCRdb re-called the 5' RACE reads with MiXCR. Of about 4,800 distinct CDR3 sequences in the sample, about 28% are singletons; the top ten hold about 40%. This clonotype occurred many times. The antigen is unknown. There are 14 residues in the CDR3. Germline V gives CDR1 MGHDK, CDR2 SYGVNS. The V end lost 5 bases, the J end lost 7 bases, and 14 bases lay between the germline ends.

This specimen consisted of PBMCs, obtained at surgery. The rearrangement uses TRBV25-1 and TRBJ1-4; D might be TRBD1 (6 bases). This receptor was taken from a male donor with early-stage non-small cell lung cancer. This CDR3 reads CASSRPGDGEKLFF. Written as DNA, the CDR3 is TGTGCCAGCAGTCGACCAGGGGATGGTGAAAAACTGTTTTTT.